The rows below give T cell receptor beta chains drawn from one sample of a study of post-analysis software for immune sequencing data. TCRdb reanalysed the PCR reads using MiXCR and keeps one entry per CDR3 protein. The repertoire holds approximately 460,000 distinct CDR3 sequences, with approximately 45% as singletons. Sequencing was done on a sample of blood. The receptor set was obtained from a girl aged 10 to 17 with multiple sclerosis. Both conserved end residues are trimmed from each CDR3. A row's size may be missing; if present it is once, few, many or a size class.

V | size | CDR3
TRBV29-1 | . | SAGTANTEAF
TRBV7-6 | few | ASSGPRSEQY
TRBV28 | . | ASSEIMVGSYNEQF
TRBV5-1 | . | ASSEGGGTGGQPQH
TRBV7-9 | . | ASSLTGVTDTQY
TRBV15 | few | ATSRSTYEQY
TRBV3-1 | few | ASSQTGQGPQETQY
TRBV5-5 | . | ASAAELDEQF
TRBV4-2 | . | ASSQFDRERSSPLH
TRBV4-1 | . | ASSQVGQQETEY
TRBV7-2 | . | ASRVTGDEQF
TRBV20-1 | once | SASQRENLYNEQF
TRBV7-2 | . | ASSQGLALYEQY
TRBV3-1 | . | ASSQDTGLSRYEQY
TRBV27 | . | ASSFLQGDTQY
TRBV7-9 | . | ASSEAAGGATDTQY
TRBV7-3 | . | ASSLIPLNEQY
TRBV7-9 | . | ASSLGGQAQPQH
TRBV7-2 | many | ASSLAGVTYNEQF
TRBV24-1 | . | ATSDPAITSGSTDTQY
TRBV10-3 | few | AISESQTGRTNYGYT
TRBV28 | . | ASERLAETYEQY
TRBV5-8 | few | ASSQGLAGVNPY
TRBV4-3 | . | ASSQETGQGAGNEQY
TRBV27 | . | ASSFSVLAGGVETQY
TRBV5-1 | . | ASSFGHSEGGYT
TRBV20-1 | . | SARSRGHYGYT
TRBV28 | few | ASIREGETQY
TRBV5-6 | . | ASSFQGTETQY
TRBV14 | few | ASSHYRDTSHNEQF
TRBV28 | . | ASSGSQGGTDTQY
TRBV4-1 | . | ASSQGTGGVNTEAF
TRBV29-1 | few | SVKTGGYGYT
TRBV15 | . | ATSRGYRGDDEQY
TRBV14 | . | ASSRRGRVGEKLF
TRBV12-3/TRBV12-4 | few | ASSPYSYEQY